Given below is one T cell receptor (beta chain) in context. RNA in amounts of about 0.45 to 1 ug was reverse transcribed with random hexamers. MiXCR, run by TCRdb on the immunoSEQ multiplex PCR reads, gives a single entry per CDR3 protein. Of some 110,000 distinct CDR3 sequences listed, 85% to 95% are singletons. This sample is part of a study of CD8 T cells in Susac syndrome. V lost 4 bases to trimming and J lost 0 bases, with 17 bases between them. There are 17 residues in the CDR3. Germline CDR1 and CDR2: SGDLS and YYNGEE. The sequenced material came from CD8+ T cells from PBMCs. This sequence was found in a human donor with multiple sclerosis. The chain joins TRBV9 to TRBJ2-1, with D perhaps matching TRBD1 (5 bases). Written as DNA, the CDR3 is TGTGCCAGCAGCCCTAATCAACAGGAGAGCTCCTACAATGAGCAGTTCTTC. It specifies CASSPNQQESSYNEQFF.